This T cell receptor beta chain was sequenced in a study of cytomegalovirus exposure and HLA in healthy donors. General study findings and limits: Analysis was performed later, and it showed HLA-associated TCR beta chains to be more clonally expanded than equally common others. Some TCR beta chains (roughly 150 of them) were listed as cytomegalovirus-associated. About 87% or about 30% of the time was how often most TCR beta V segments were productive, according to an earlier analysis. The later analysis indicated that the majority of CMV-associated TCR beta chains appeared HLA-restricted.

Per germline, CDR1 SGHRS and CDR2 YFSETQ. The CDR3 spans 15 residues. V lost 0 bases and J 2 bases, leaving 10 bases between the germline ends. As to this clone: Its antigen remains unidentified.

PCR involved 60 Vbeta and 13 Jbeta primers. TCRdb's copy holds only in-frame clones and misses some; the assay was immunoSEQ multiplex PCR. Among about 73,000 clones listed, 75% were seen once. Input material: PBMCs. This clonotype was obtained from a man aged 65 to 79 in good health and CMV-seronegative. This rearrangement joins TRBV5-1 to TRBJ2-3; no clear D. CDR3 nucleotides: TGCGCCAGCAGCTTGGTCGGGTCTAACACAGATACGCAGTATTTT. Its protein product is CASSLVGSNTDTQYF.